Following are 4 T cell receptor beta chains from one sample sequenced in a study of T cell repertoires in cytomegalovirus infection. For these receptors, no antigen is known. TCRdb fed the reads into MiXCR, producing one record per CDR3 protein. The data show 550,000 to 850,000 distinct CDR3 sequences, 33% seen once. The sequenced sample was cultured PBMCs, obtained from culture after CMV antigen stimulation. The receptors originated from a human donor in good health (CMV status not recorded). Some clones in this sample may be carry-over from other donors' samples.

The chain links TRBV7-2 to TRBJ2-5; 9 bases match TRBD2. Germline lookup yields CDR1 SGHTA and CDR2 FQGNSA. V was clipped by 3 bases and J by 1 base; unmatched bases: 3. The CDR3 sequence is 15 residues long. CDR3 sequence (DNA): TGTGCCAGCAGCTTCGGCGGGGGGGGCCAAGAGACCCAGTACTTC. Translation gives CASSFGGGGQETQYF.

The rearrangement links TRBV19 to TRBJ2-1; TRBD1 agrees at 7 bases. The germline V gene encodes CDR1 LNHDA and CDR2 SQIVND (reference sequence). The CDR3 is 12 residues long. V lost 6 bases and J lost 16; bases outside the gene matches: 12. The CDR3 DNA reads TGTGCCAGTAGCCCGGGGAGACAGGGACGCTTCTTC. Translated: CASSPGRQGRFF. Full variable domain (missing parts from reference TRBV19 and TRBJ2-1): DGGITQSPKYLFRKEGQNVTLSCEQNLNHDAMYWYRQDPGQGLRLIYYSQIVNDFQKGDIAEGYSVSREKKESFPLTVTSAQKNPTAFYLCASSPGRQGRFFGPGTRLTVL.

This clonotype has a handful of counts. The rearrangement links TRBV12-3 or TRBV12-4 to TRBJ1-3, with 7 bases that match TRBD1. V lost 3 bases, J lost 11 bases, and 28 bases stayed unmatched. The length of the CDR3 is 20 residues. The CDR3 here is CASSFGGTDREFVGKRAIYF. In DNA form, the CDR3 reads TGTGCCAGCAGTTTCGGGGGGACAGACCGAGAGTTCGTGGGGAAACGCGCCATATATTTT.

The chain is built from TRBV6-8 and TRBJ2-3; D is ambiguous. CDR1 MNHGY and CDR2 SAAAGT come from the germline V gene. The CDR3 has 14 amino acids. The V and J ends lost 3 bases and 5 bases respectively, with 12 bases between them. The CDR3 protein is CASSYGNLGDTQYF. The DNA of the CDR3 is TGTGCCAGCAGTTATGGGAATTTAGGAGATACGCAGTATTTT.